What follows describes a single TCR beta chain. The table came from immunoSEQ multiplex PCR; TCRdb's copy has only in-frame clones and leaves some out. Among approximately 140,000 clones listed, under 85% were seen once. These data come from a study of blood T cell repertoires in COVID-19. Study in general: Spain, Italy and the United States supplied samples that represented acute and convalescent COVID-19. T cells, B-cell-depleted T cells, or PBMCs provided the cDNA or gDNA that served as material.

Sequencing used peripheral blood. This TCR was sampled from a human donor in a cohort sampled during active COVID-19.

The CDR3 protein is CASSVGYDRILAEQYF. The CDR3 nucleotides are TGTGCCAGCAGCGTAGGTTACGACAGGATACTCGCCGAGCAGTACTTC. The chain uses TRBV9 and TRBJ2-7; maybe TRBD1 (6 bases). CDR3 length equals 16 residues. Trimming pared 0 bases from V and 6 bases from J, leaving 19 bases between. Looked up from germline, CDR1 is SGDLS and CDR2 is YYNGEE.